The 23 T cell receptor beta chains below all came from one sample that was sequenced in a study of cytomegalovirus exposure and HLA in healthy donors. Primers for the PCR totalled 60 Vbeta and 13 Jbeta. Using immunoSEQ multiplex PCR, the repertoire was profiled, and TCRdb retains in-frame clones only, with some absent. The repertoire holds 190,000 or so clones, with around 79% as singletons. Sequencing was performed on PBMCs. The source is a male donor in good health and CMV-seropositive.

The V gene is TRBV7-2, the J gene TRBJ1-1, with D possibly matching TRBD1 (6 bases). The CDR3 sequence is 17 residues long. The V gene's germline CDR1 is SGHTA and CDR2 FQGNSA. Deletions cut 5 bases from V and 0 bases from J, with 19 bases between. The CDR3 region has the DNA TGTGCCAGCAGCATAGTCCCCCTCGGACAGTTGAACACTGAAGCTTTCTTT. Translation gives CASSIVPLGQLNTEAFF.

The chain has TRBV7-8 and TRBJ2-7, with D perhaps matching TRBD1 (5 bases). The CDR3 is 12 amino acids. V lost 3 bases and J lost 6, with 9 bases in between. Germline loops: CDR1 SGHVS, CDR2 FQNEAQ. For the CDR3, the DNA is TGTGCCAGCAGCTTCGCAGGGTTCGAGCAGTACTTC. Amino acid sequence: CASSFAGFEQYF. Full variable domain (missing parts from reference TRBV7-8 and TRBJ2-7): GAGVSQSPRYKVAKRGQDVALRCDPISGHVSLFWYQQALGQGPEFLTYFQNEAQLDKSGLPSDRFFAERPEGSVSTLKIQRTQQEDSAVYLCASSFAGFEQYFGPGTRLTVT.

This chain links TRBV7-9 with TRBJ2-1; 12 nucleotides match TRBD2. Germline V gives CDR1 SEHNR, CDR2 FQNEAQ (reference sequence). The trim removed 5 bases at V and 5 bases at J, leaving 16 bases unmatched. The CDR3 has 19 amino acids. CDR3 amino acids: CASSIPLAGGLRRDNEQFF. CDR3 nucleotide sequence: TGTGCCAGCAGCATCCCACTAGCGGGAGGACTCCGAAGGGACAATGAGCAGTTCTTC.

This chain joins TRBV2 and TRBJ2-1; 11 bases fit TRBD2. The V and J ends lost 6 bases and 0 bases, in that order; junction bases with no gene match: 4. Per the germline V gene, CDR1 is SNHLY and CDR2 is FYNNEI. The CDR3 loop spans 16 amino acids. The CDR3 reads CASRGLAASSYNEQFF. The DNA for the CDR3 is TGTGCCAGCAGGGGACTAGCGGCTAGCTCCTACAATGAGCAGTTCTTC.

V gene TRBV7-2 combines with J gene TRBJ2-7; D gene ambiguous. Trimming left V 4 bases short and J 0 bases short, with 4 bases between. The CDR3 spans 12 residues. Per germline, CDR1 SGHTA and CDR2 FQGNSA. CDR3 DNA: TGTGCCAGCAGCTCCAACTCCTACGAGCAGTACTTC. Protein sequence: CASSSNSYEQYF.

The chain has TRBV29-1 and TRBJ1-1; TRBD1 agrees at 8 bases. CDR3 length equals 12 residues. The germline V gene encodes CDR1 SQVTM and CDR2 ANQGSEA. Trimming removed 5 bases from V and 11 bases from J; junction bases left unmatched: 10. CDR3 amino acids: CSVQYGQGGAFF. The CDR3 DNA reads TGCAGCGTTCAATATGGACAGGGTGGTGCTTTCTTT.

This clone was seen a few times. V is TRBV9 and J is TRBJ1-2, with a tentative D call TRBD1 (5 bases). V lost 4 bases and J lost 4, with 14 bases in between. The germline V gene encodes CDR1 SGDLS and CDR2 YYNGEE. CDR3 length: 14 amino acids. This CDR3 is CASSPSSGAYGYTF. CDR3 DNA: TGTGCCAGCAGCCCCTCGTCTGGGGCCTATGGCTACACCTTC. Full variable domain (outside the CDR3, taken from reference TRBV9 and TRBJ1-2): DSGVTQTPKHLITATGQRVTLRCSPRSGDLSVYWYQQSLDQGLQFLIQYYNGEERAKGNILERFSAQQFPDLHSELNLSSLELGDSALYFCASSPSSGAYGYTFGSGTRLTVV.

This clone was counted only a few times. The rearrangement uses TRBV25-1 and TRBJ1-2; 9 bases are shared with TRBD1. V dropped 7 bases and J dropped 8; count of bases not matched to a gene: 5. This CDR3 spans 12 amino acids. Germline CDR1 is MGHDK and CDR2 is SYGVNS. CDR3 coding DNA: TGTGCCAGCAAAGGGACAGGGTGGGGCTACACCTTC. Translating it yields CASKGTGWGYTF.

The rearrangement links TRBV7-7 to TRBJ2-7; D unresolved. The CDR3 is made up of 12 amino acids. The germline gives CDR1 SSHAT, CDR2 FNYEAQ (reference sequence). Deletions cut 5 bases from V and 6 bases from J, with 11 bases between. Written as DNA, the CDR3 is TGTGCCAGCAGCCGCTGTCCGGGCGAGCAGTACTTC. It specifies CASSRCPGEQYF.

This clone appeared many times. The chain is built from TRBV4-1 and TRBJ1-5, with D perhaps TRBD1 (6 bases). V was trimmed by 0 bases and J by 11 bases, leaving 29 bases between them. CDR3 length equals 19 residues. The germline V gene encodes CDR1 MGHRA and CDR2 YSYEKL. The CDR3 sequence: CASSQDQVGRQDLSVTQHF. DNA of the CDR3: TGCGCCAGCAGCCAAGATCAGGTAGGGAGACAGGACCTTTCCGTGACCCAGCATTTT.

This chain's CDR3 is CASSQGQGSYEQYF. The CDR3 nucleotides are TGCGCCAGCAGCCAGGGACAGGGTTCCTACGAGCAGTACTTC. The chain combines TRBV4-3 with TRBJ2-7, with TRBD1 identical over 9 bases. Germline loops: CDR1 LGHNA, CDR2 YSLEER. V lost 3 bases to trimming and J lost 1 base; unmatched junction nucleotides: 1. The CDR3 contains 14 residues.

The CDR3 loop is CSVETPAGSPYEQYF. CDR3 bases: TGCAGCGTTGAAACCCCGGCGGGGTCTCCCTACGAGCAGTACTTC. This sequence joins TRBV29-1 and TRBJ2-7, with D possibly matching TRBD2 (6 bases). The V gene lost 2 bases and the J gene lost 2 bases, with 16 bases spanning the gap. The CDR3 contains 15 residues. CDR1 SQVTM and CDR2 ANQGSEA come from the germline V gene.

This chain uses TRBV6-6 with TRBJ2-1, with 8 bases matching TRBD2. Unmatched junction bases numbered 6, after V lost 5 bases and J lost 6 bases. In germline, CDR1 is MNHNY, CDR2 SVGAGI (reference sequence). This CDR3 is 14 amino acids long. The CDR3 sequence is CASSTGTSINEQFF. Here the CDR3 DNA reads TGTGCCAGCAGTACCGGGACTAGTATCAATGAGCAGTTCTTC.

V is TRBV11-2 and J is TRBJ1-4; TRBD1 aligns across 9 bases. This CDR3 is built from 14 residues. The ends lost 5 bases at V and 7 bases at J; junction bases unmatched: 5. Looked up from germline, CDR1 is SGHAT and CDR2 is FQNNGV. CDR3 DNA sequence: TGTGCCAGCAGCCTAAGACAGGGGGGTGAAAAACTGTTTTTT. Amino acids: CASSLRQGGEKLFF.

This clone has only a few counts. This chain links TRBV18 with TRBJ1-4; TRBD1 aligns across 8 bases. In germline, CDR1 is KGHSH, CDR2 LQKENI. The CDR3 totals 13 residues. J was trimmed by 5 bases and V by 6 bases; bases with no gene match: 2. CDR3 nucleotides: TGTGCCAGCTCGGCAGGGGGCAATGAAAAACTGTTTTTT. Translation: CASSAGGNEKLFF.

The genes are TRBV14 and TRBJ2-7; D is uncertain. CDR1 is SGHDN, CDR2 FVKESK, per germline. The germline V and J ends were trimmed by 4 bases and 5 bases, with 15 bases remaining between them. The CDR3 spans 14 residues. The CDR3 DNA sequence: TGTGCCAGCAGCCCGACAAGTCACGTCCACGAGCAGTACTTC. Its protein product is CASSPTSHVHEQYF.

The rearrangement joins TRBV4-3 to TRBJ2-1; D gene uncertain. The V gene's germline CDR1 is LGHNA and CDR2 YSLEER. V lost 0 bases to trimming and J lost 6 bases, with 9 bases between them. CDR3 length: 14 amino acids. The CDR3 is CASSQDAASNEQFF. The CDR3 DNA reads TGCGCCAGCAGCCAAGATGCCGCTAGCAATGAGCAGTTCTTC.

This chain joins TRBV6-5 and TRBJ2-5, with TRBD2 as a possible D gene (5 bases). The CDR3 loop spans 15 amino acids. Deletions cut 7 bases from V and 8 bases from J, with 23 bases between. The germline V gene encodes CDR1 MNHEY and CDR2 SVGAGI. The chain's CDR3 is CASTLRERAEETQYF. DNA of the CDR3: TGTGCCAGCACCCTACGGGAAAGGGCAGAGGAAACCCAGTACTTC.

The V and J genes are TRBV28 and TRBJ1-2; TRBD1 might be the D (6 bases). Trimming removed 1 base from V and 2 bases from J, with 8 bases in between. The CDR3 length is 14 residues. Germline V gene data show CDR1 as MDHEN and CDR2 as SYDVKM. The DNA of the CDR3 is TGTGCCAGCAGTTTATCCGGGACAAACTATGGCTACACCTTC. As protein: CASSLSGTNYGYTF.

V usage is TRBV9 and J usage is TRBJ2-1; 10 positions agree with TRBD2. The germline V gene has CDR1 SGDLS and CDR2 YYNGEE. Trimming cost V 3 bases and J 3 bases; bases outside gene matches: 3. The CDR3 totals 15 residues. The DNA of the CDR3 is TGTGCCAGCAGCGCTGGACTAGCGGTCTACAATGAGCAGTTCTTC. It yields the protein CASSAGLAVYNEQFF.

The chain combines TRBV4-1 with TRBJ2-5; a possible D gene is TRBD1 (5 bases). The J call is in doubt because the DNA end fits TRBJ2-7 better. CDR1 and CDR2 (germline): MGHRA, YSYEKL. This CDR3 contains 15 residues. The CDR3 loop is CASSQGTGSVYEQYF. The CDR3 DNA reads as TGCGCCAGCAGCCAAGGAACAGGTTCGGTTTACGAGCAGTACTTC.

The CDR3 DNA reads TGCGCCAGCAGCTCACTAGCGGAGGACTCTGGGGCCAACGTCCTGACTTTC. Encoded protein: CASSSLAEDSGANVLTF. V usage is TRBV5-1 and J usage is TRBJ2-6; 8 bases fit TRBD2. J was trimmed by 0 bases and V by 3 bases; bases with no gene match: 5. Germline CDR1 and CDR2: SGHRS and YFSETQ. The length of the CDR3 is 17 residues.

V usage is TRBV9 and J usage is TRBJ1-1; TRBD1 might be the D (6 bases). Germline-derived CDR1 and CDR2 are SGDLS and YYNGEE. V lost 0 bases and J lost 0, with 15 bases in between. This CDR3 region has 17 residues. Written as DNA, the CDR3 is TGTGCCAGCAGCGTAGAAATTATAGACAGGATGAACACTGAAGCTTTCTTT. It yields the protein CASSVEIIDRMNTEAFF.